A single sample is the source of the 29 T cell receptor beta chains below, sequenced in a study of blood T cell repertoires in COVID-19. This table comes from immunoSEQ multiplex PCR, and its TCRdb copy is limited to in-frame clones, with some not included. The data hold roughly 150,000 clones, with approximately 84% observed a single time. The material sequenced was peripheral blood. The receptors here all came from a man aged 65 to 79 with active or convalescent COVID-19.

V and J are TRBV20-1 and TRBJ2-7; no firm D call. The CDR3 loop spans 10 amino acids. Between the trimmed V and J ends, which lost 5 bases and 4 bases, there was a span of 6 bases. Germline V gene lookup returns CDR1 DFQATT and CDR2 SNEGSKA (reference sequence). The CDR3 DNA is TGCAGTGCTCAGAGGTACGAGCAGTACTTC. It encodes CSAQRYEQYF.

This clone showed up just a few times. The V gene is TRBV9, the J gene TRBJ2-1; D is unresolved. V dropped 4 bases and J dropped 4 bases, with 9 bases sitting between them. The CDR3 has 13 residues. CDR1 SGDLS and CDR2 YYNGEE come from the germline V gene. CDR3 sequence (DNA): TGTGCCAGCAGCCCGGGTTTTTACAATGAGCAGTTCTTC. Translation gives CASSPGFYNEQFF.

V is TRBV6-6 and J is TRBJ1-5; D may be TRBD1 (6 bases). V lost 2 bases, J lost 6 bases, and 17 bases lay in between. Germline V gene data show CDR1 as MNHNY and CDR2 as SVGAGI (reference sequence). This CDR3 spans 16 amino acids. CDR3 sequence reads: CASSYNLAGAVQPQHF. The CDR3 DNA is TGTGCCAGCAGTTACAATCTCGCAGGGGCCGTTCAGCCCCAGCATTTT.

This chain joins TRBV7-9 and TRBJ2-3, with D maybe TRBD2 (6 bases). The germline V gene has CDR1 SEHNR and CDR2 FQNEAQ (reference sequence). The CDR3 is 15 residues long. Trimming stripped 5 bases from V and 0 bases from J, with 12 bases between. The CDR3, as DNA: TGTGCCAGCAGCCCCCCGGGGGTGAGCACAGATACGCAGTATTTT. Its translation is CASSPPGVSTDTQYF. The full variable domain, with the rest looked up from reference TRBV7-9 and TRBJ2-3, is DTGVSQNPRHKITKRGQNVTFRCDPISEHNRLYWYRQTLGQGPEFLTYFQNEAQLEKSRLLSDRFSAERPKGSFSTLEIQRTEQGDSAMYLCASSPPGVSTDTQYFGPGTRLTVL.

This chain joins TRBV5-4 and TRBJ1-1; no definite D call. CDR3 length: 15 residues. Germline V CDR1 and CDR2: SGHNT, YYREEE (reference sequence). V lost 1 base, J lost 1 base, and 11 bases lay in between. DNA of the CDR3: TGTGCCAGCAGCTTGTCCTTGCGGGAGAACACTGAAGCTTTCTTT. It translates to CASSLSLRENTEAFF.

The chain couples TRBV6-5 to TRBJ2-7, with TRBD1 identical over 9 bases. Per germline, CDR1 MNHEY and CDR2 SVGAGI. With 6 bases clipped from V and 7 bases from J, the junction kept 10 bases outside the gene matches. The CDR3 is 14 amino acids. DNA of the CDR3: TGTGCCAGCAGACTCCTACAGGGGGCGCGAGAGCAGTACTTC. Amino acid sequence: CASRLLQGAREQYF.

V is TRBV7-2 and J is TRBJ2-3, with D tentatively TRBD2 (6 bases). CDR1 SGHTA and CDR2 FQGNSA come from the germline V gene. The CDR3 has 16 amino acids. Trimming cost V 5 bases and J 0 bases, with 15 bases left between them. The CDR3 DNA follows: TGTGCCAGCAGCCCCTGGAGGCGGGGTAGCACAGATACGCAGTATTTT. This gives the protein CASSPWRRGSTDTQYF.

The rearrangement uses TRBV5-1 and TRBJ2-6, with unresolved D. The CDR3 has 18 amino acids. Deletions cut 7 bases from V and 0 bases from J, with 20 bases between. Per the germline V gene, CDR1 is SGHRS and CDR2 is YFSETQ. CDR3 residues: CASFPSSRLSSGANVLTF. CDR3 nucleotides: TGCGCCAGCTTCCCATCTTCCCGACTGAGCTCTGGGGCCAACGTCCTGACTTTC.

This clone came up a few times. The genes are TRBV11-2 and TRBJ2-2, with D perhaps TRBD2 (5 bases). Germline values: CDR1 SGHAT, CDR2 FQNNGV. The CDR3 totals 15 residues. The V and J ends lost 4 bases and 4 bases respectively, with 13 bases between them. The CDR3 region has the DNA TGTGCCAGCAGCTGGTTGGAGGCCGGCACCGGGGAGCTGTTTTTT. The encoded protein is CASSWLEAGTGELFF.

The V gene is TRBV6-2 or TRBV6-3, the J gene TRBJ1-5; TRBD1 aligns across 9 bases. In germline, CDR1 is MNHEY, CDR2 SVGEGT. With 4 bases clipped from V and 6 bases from J, the junction kept 7 bases outside the gene matches. This CDR3 is built from 15 residues. The chain's CDR3 is CASSSEDRGSQPQHF. CDR3 DNA sequence: TGTGCCAGCAGTTCCGAGGACAGGGGAAGTCAGCCCCAGCATTTT.

The chain recombines TRBV9 with TRBJ2-7, with 8 nucleotides matching TRBD1. CDR1 is SGDLS, CDR2 YYNGEE, per germline. The CDR3 has 15 amino acids. The junction had 4 bases not matched to a gene; V was cut back by 0 bases and J by 2 bases. CDR3 sequence: CASSVAGQGPYEQYF. The CDR3 coding sequence is TGTGCCAGCAGCGTAGCTGGACAGGGCCCCTACGAGCAGTACTTC.

CDR3 protein: CASSPRTGADTQYF. The CDR3 DNA reads as TGCGCCAGCAGCCCCCGGACAGGCGCAGATACGCAGTATTTT. The chain recombines TRBV5-1 with TRBJ2-3; 7 bases match TRBD1. Per germline, CDR1 SGHRS and CDR2 YFSETQ. The CDR3 covers 14 residues. V shed 4 bases, J shed 4 bases, and the junction held 6 bases outside the gene matches.

The sample holds a few counts of this clone. The J gene is TRBJ2-2, the V gene TRBV5-6, with a tentative D call TRBD1 (6 bases). Germline V gene sequence: CDR1 SGHDT, CDR2 YYEEEE. Trimming left V 0 bases short and J 6 bases short, with 12 bases between. The CDR3 sequence is 15 residues long. CDR3 in DNA: TGTGCCAGCAGCTTGGGACAGGTCGAGGCCGGGGAGCTGTTTTTT. It specifies CASSLGQVEAGELFF. Using reference TRBV5-6 and TRBJ2-2 for the parts outside the CDR3, the full variable domain is DAGVTQSPTHLIKTRGQQVTLRCSPKSGHDTVSWYQQALGQGPQFIFQYYEEEERQRGNFPDRFSGHQFPNYSSELNVNALLLGDSALYLCASSLGQVEAGELFFGEGSRLTVL.

The V gene is TRBV2, the J gene TRBJ2-3, with D maybe TRBD2 (5 bases). The CDR3 spans 14 residues. CDR1 SNHLY and CDR2 FYNNEI come from the germline V gene. V lost 6 bases and J 2 bases, leaving 12 bases between the germline ends. As DNA, the CDR3 is TGTGCCAGCAGACTTCGGGAAAACACAGATACGCAGTATTTT. It yields the protein CASRLRENTDTQYF.

V gene TRBV4-3 combines with J gene TRBJ2-7; TRBD2 matches at 7 bases. Trimming took 1 base from V and 6 from J; bases not matched to a gene: 3. This CDR3 has 13 residues. The V gene's germline CDR1 is LGHNA and CDR2 YSLEER. CDR3 nucleotide sequence: TGCGCCAGCAGCCAAGGACTAGCCCGCGAGCAGTACTTC. Amino acids: CASSQGLAREQYF.

The chain links TRBV30 to TRBJ2-3; 8 bases map to TRBD2. The CDR3 contains 15 residues. Germline V lookup: CDR1 GTSNPN, CDR2 SVGIG (reference sequence). The V and J ends lost 3 bases and 1 base, in that order; junction bases with no gene match: 6. The CDR3 loop reads CAWSRARGGTDTQYF. CDR3 nucleotides: TGTGCCTGGAGCAGGGCGCGGGGGGGCACAGATACGCAGTATTTT.

V usage is TRBV10-1 and J usage is TRBJ2-7; TRBD2 matches 10 bases. After removal of 6 bases from V and 3 bases from J, the junction contained 8 bases not matched to a gene. The CDR3 totals 15 residues. Germline V CDR1 and CDR2: WNHNN, SYGVQD (reference sequence). The DNA for the CDR3 is TGCGCCAGCAGCGCCCAGAGCGGGGGGGGCTACGAGCAGTACTTC. Its protein product is CASSAQSGGGYEQYF.

This clone was observed once. The J gene is TRBJ2-1, the V gene TRBV28, with 15 nucleotides matching TRBD2. The V segment lost 4 bases and the J segment 9 bases; nucleotides outside the gene matches: 10. The germline V gene encodes CDR1 MDHEN and CDR2 SYDVKM. The CDR3 runs to 17 residues. The CDR3 sequence is CASSSASGLAGGAEQFF. The CDR3 nucleotides are TGTGCCAGCAGTTCCGCCTCTGGACTAGCGGGAGGGGCTGAGCAGTTCTTC.

This chain connects TRBV30 to TRBJ1-2; D is ambiguous. V was pared by 3 bases and J by 3 bases, with 8 bases between. CDR1 is GTSNPN and CDR2 is SVGIG in the germline V gene (reference sequence). The CDR3 is 12 residues long. CDR3 residues: CAWSPGDYGYTF. The CDR3 DNA sequence: TGTGCCTGGAGCCCGGGAGACTATGGCTACACCTTC.

This chain connects TRBV9 to TRBJ1-1; TRBD1 is a possible D gene (6 bases). The CDR3 extends over 16 amino acids. Trimming removed 3 bases from V and 6 bases from J, with 21 bases in between. Germline V CDR1 and CDR2: SGDLS, YYNGEE. The CDR3, as DNA: TGTGCCAGCAGCGAATCTACAGGGTACCCAACAGCTGAAGCTTTCTTT. This gives the protein CASSESTGYPTAEAFF.

The chain couples TRBV9 to TRBJ2-3; 7 positions agree with TRBD1. The CDR3 totals 16 residues. Germline trimming cut 4 bases from V and 0 bases from J; bases unmatched to any gene: 8. The germline gives CDR1 SGDLS, CDR2 YYNGEE. The CDR3 here is CASSPGTAASTDTQYF. DNA of the CDR3: TGTGCCAGCAGCCCCGGGACAGCGGCTAGCACAGATACGCAGTATTTT.

CDR3 in DNA: TGTGCCAGCAGTAGAAGACAGGCTAACTATGGCTACACCTTC. Translating it yields CASSRRQANYGYTF. The chain joins TRBV6-2 or TRBV6-3 to TRBJ1-2, with D possibly being TRBD1 (6 bases). Germline V gene lookup returns CDR1 MNHEY and CDR2 SVGEGT. CDR3 length: 14 residues. V dropped 5 bases and J dropped 0 bases, with 10 bases sitting between them.

This clone was recorded once. The rearrangement joins TRBV7-2 to TRBJ2-7; the match to TRBD1 covers 10 bases. The CDR3 has 14 amino acids. Germline V lookup: CDR1 SGHTA, CDR2 FQGNSA. V trimming: 3 bases; J trimming: 4 bases; junction bases outside the gene matches: 3. CDR3 loop: CASSLTGGGYEQYF. CDR3 DNA: TGTGCCAGCAGCTTGACAGGGGGCGGGTACGAGCAGTACTTC.

V gene TRBV3-1 (or the pseudogene TRBV3-2) combines with J gene TRBJ1-1; the match to TRBD1 covers 12 bases. The CDR3 extends over 14 amino acids. CDR1 is LGHDT and CDR2 is YNNKEL in the germline V gene (reference sequence). V was pared by 1 base and J by 10 bases, with 4 bases of the junction left unmatched. CDR3 coding DNA: TGTGCCAGCAGCCAAGGGGGACAGGGGGCCATAGCTTTCTTT. It translates to CASSQGGQGAIAFF.

The chain uses TRBV7-9 and TRBJ2-2; TRBD2 is a possible D gene (6 bases). The CDR3 spans 15 residues. Looked up from germline, CDR1 is SEHNR and CDR2 is FQNEAQ (reference sequence). Trimming pared 7 bases from V and 3 bases from J, leaving 15 bases between. This chain's CDR3 is CASNTRLGDTGELFF. The CDR3 DNA reads TGTGCCAGCAACACCCGACTAGGCGACACCGGGGAGCTGTTTTTT.

As DNA, the CDR3 is TGTGCCAGCAGTTACTCAGGGACAGGGAATGGCTACACCTTC. It encodes CASSYSGTGNGYTF. The chain combines TRBV6-2 or TRBV6-3 with TRBJ1-2; TRBD1 aligns across 9 bases. Trimming removed 0 bases from V and 6 bases from J; junction bases left unmatched: 2. The length of the CDR3 is 14 residues. Germline V gene lookup returns CDR1 MNHEY and CDR2 SVGEGT.

V and J are TRBV7-2 and TRBJ1-2; a weak D match, TRBD1 (6 bases). This CDR3 region has 18 residues. Germline V gene data show CDR1 as SGHTA and CDR2 as FQGNSA. Between the trimmed V and J ends, which lost 3 bases and 5 bases, there was a span of 25 bases. DNA of the CDR3: TGTGCCAGCAGCTTTATGCCAAGCGCGTCGCGGACAGAGTATGGCTACACCTTC. Its translation is CASSFMPSASRTEYGYTF.

The rearrangement links TRBV7-2 to TRBJ2-1; 8 bases agree with TRBD1. The CDR3 contains 12 residues. Per the germline V gene, CDR1 is SGHTA and CDR2 is FQGNSA. V shed 3 bases, J shed 15 bases, and the junction held 7 bases outside the gene matches. DNA of the CDR3: TGTGCCAGCAGCTTTGGCAGGGACAGGCGGTTCTTC. Translating gives CASSFGRDRRFF.

The V gene is TRBV5-1, the J gene TRBJ1-5; a weak D match, TRBD1 (5 bases). The CDR3 is 15 amino acids. Trimming removed 4 bases from V and 3 bases from J, with 14 bases in between. Germline V gene lookup returns CDR1 SGHRS and CDR2 YFSETQ. CDR3 region: CASSPGGQNNQPQHF. CDR3 coding DNA: TGCGCCAGCAGCCCGGGGGGTCAAAACAATCAGCCCCAGCATTTT.